One and the same sample provided the 12 T cell receptor beta chains below, sequenced in a study of T cells in Graves' hyperthyroidism and ophthalmopathy. Template material for amplifying TCR beta CDR3 regions consisted of RNA transcripts. During a first-round RT-PCR of the TCR CDR3, the HTBI primer set was used. TCRdb reanalysed the multiplex PCR reads using MiXCR and keeps one entry per CDR3 protein. The repertoire includes about 600,000 distinct CDR3 sequences, about 14% of them detected once, and around 12% sits in the top ten. The specimen sequenced was blood. All receptors come from a woman aged 50 to 60 with Graves' ophthalmopathy.

This chain joins TRBV24-1 and TRBJ1-5, with 8 positions matching TRBD1. The CDR3 extends over 16 amino acids. Trimming at V came to 3 bases and at J to 4 bases, leaving 7 bases not matched to a gene. Germline values: CDR1 KGHDR, CDR2 SFDVKD. The CDR3 spells CATSDPGQGFNQPQHF. In DNA, the CDR3 is TGTGCCACCAGTGATCCTGGACAGGGATTTAATCAGCCCCAGCATTTT.

The rearrangement joins TRBV6-2 or TRBV6-3 to TRBJ2-1; TRBD1 aligns across 10 bases. Germline V gene sequence: CDR1 MNHEY, CDR2 SVGEGT. Losses at the gene ends were 5 bases for V and 10 bases for J; bases not matched to a gene: 11. The CDR3 has 15 amino acids. The CDR3 DNA reads TGTGCCAGCAGTCGGACAGGGGGTAAGATCAGGGAGCAGTTCTTC. Amino acid sequence: CASSRTGGKIREQFF.

The chain links TRBV7-2 to TRBJ1-3, with 11 nucleotides matching TRBD1. The CDR3 is made up of 15 amino acids. Trimming at V came to 4 bases and at J to 3 bases, leaving 2 bases not matched to a gene. The germline V gene encodes CDR1 SGHTA and CDR2 FQGNSA. This CDR3 reads CASSSGQGVGNTIYF. DNA of the CDR3: TGTGCCAGCAGCTCGGGACAGGGGGTTGGAAACACCATATATTTT.

The table lists this clonotype with a few counts. This sequence joins TRBV6-9 and TRBJ1-4; D is uncertain. V was shortened by 2 bases and J by 3 bases, with 10 bases between the two germline ends. The germline V gene has CDR1 MNHGY and CDR2 SVAAGI. The CDR3 contains 15 residues. This CDR3 reads CASSYGEFPNEKLFF. CDR3 bases: TGTGCCAGCAGTTATGGGGAGTTTCCTAATGAAAAACTGTTTTTT.

The V gene is TRBV27, the J gene TRBJ2-7; 8 bases are a match to TRBD1. Losses at the gene ends were 4 bases for V and 1 base for J; bases not matched to a gene: 3. The CDR3 loop spans 14 amino acids. CDR1 and CDR2 from the germline V gene are MNHEY and SMNVEV (reference sequence). The CDR3 sequence is CASSSRDRSYEQYF. The CDR3 DNA is TGTGCCAGCAGTTCTAGGGACAGGTCCTACGAGCAGTACTTC.

This clonotype was counted many times. The V and J genes are TRBV7-9 and TRBJ2-5, with TRBD1 matching over 7 bases. This CDR3 spans 14 amino acids. V was pared by 2 bases and J by 4 bases, with 4 bases of the junction left unmatched. Germline lookup yields CDR1 SEHNR and CDR2 FQNEAQ (reference sequence). The CDR3 bases are TGTGCCAGCAGCTTAAGAGGGGGCGCAGAGACCCAGTACTTC. Its translation: CASSLRGGAETQYF.

This clonotype showed up just a few times. The chain couples TRBV30 to TRBJ1-1, with a tentative D call TRBD1 (6 bases). Trimming removed 3 bases from V and 1 base from J, with 18 bases in between. Looked up from germline, CDR1 is GTSNPN and CDR2 is SVGIG (reference sequence). The CDR3 has 16 amino acids. The CDR3 region has the DNA TGTGCCTGGAGAGTGGGGGGGGCGATGCGGAACACTGAAGCTTTCTTT. Translation: CAWRVGGAMRNTEAFF.

The CDR3 loop is CASSLGVDRIYF. In DNA form, the CDR3 reads TGTGCCAGCAGCTTAGGGGTCGACCGGATATATTTT. The chain joins TRBV7-9 to TRBJ1-3; no clear D. CDR1 SEHNR and CDR2 FQNEAQ come from the germline V gene (reference sequence). The length of the CDR3 is 12 residues. The V end lost 1 base, the J end lost 13 bases, and 11 bases lay between the germline ends.

This clonotype occurred many times. The chain links TRBV28 to TRBJ2-3, with a tentative D call TRBD1 (5 bases). Germline CDR1 reads MDHEN; CDR2 reads SYDVKM. The germline V and J ends were trimmed by 6 bases and 4 bases, with 17 bases remaining between them. The CDR3 is 15 residues long. The CDR3 nucleotides are TGTGCCAGCAGCTCAGCAGGGCTTCCCCCAGATACGCAGTATTTT. This codes for CASSSAGLPPDTQYF.

This clonotype was observed at least ten times. The chain uses TRBV28 and TRBJ2-2, with 13 bases aligning to TRBD2. Germline lookup yields CDR1 MDHEN and CDR2 SYDVKM. V dropped 8 bases and J dropped 4; count of bases not matched to a gene: 7. The CDR3 extends over 16 amino acids. The CDR3 here is CASFRTSGSFTGELFF. CDR3 coding DNA: TGTGCCAGCTTCCGGACTAGCGGGAGCTTCACCGGGGAGCTGTTTTTT.

This clonotype was observed many times. The chain combines TRBV15 with TRBJ1-1, with TRBD1 as a possible D gene (6 bases). Trimming pared 5 bases from V and 2 bases from J, leaving 12 bases between. Germline-derived CDR1 and CDR2 are LNHNV and YYDKDF (reference sequence). CDR3 size: 14 residues. The CDR3 sequence: CATSPPGHNTEAFF. CDR3 nucleotide sequence: TGTGCCACCAGCCCTCCGGGACATAACACTGAAGCTTTCTTT.

This clonotype was seen more than once but under ten times. The chain carries TRBV5-4 and TRBJ1-1; 10 bases fit TRBD1. The germline V gene encodes CDR1 SGHNT and CDR2 YYREEE (reference sequence). Trimming at V came to 0 bases and at J to 7 bases, leaving 3 bases not matched to a gene. The CDR3 runs 14 residues. This CDR3 is CASSLETGGDEAFF. In DNA form, the CDR3 reads TGTGCCAGCAGCTTGGAGACAGGGGGCGATGAAGCTTTCTTT.